The 30 T cell receptor beta chains presented below share a single source sample, sequenced in a study of blood T cells in healthy people across ages. The use of a sample-barcoded 5' primer and a J-beta primer mix characterized a second PCR of 7 to 11 cycles. One entry per CDR3 protein results from TCRdb running MiXCR on the 5' RACE reads. This table has under 950,000 distinct CDR3 sequences, 22% appearing once. Input material: blood. The receptor set was obtained from a man aged 65-85 years in good health.

In this sample, this clonotype turned up once. At one boundary the junction diverges from the germline segment, which might be a read error. The chain employs TRBV12-3 or TRBV12-4 and TRBJ1-1; D gene uncertain. This CDR3 has 13 amino acids. The CDR3 reads CATSSSMNAEAFF. CDR3 DNA: TGTGCCACCAGTTCCTCGATGAACGCTGAAGCTTTCTTT.

This clonotype was counted between two and nine times. The rearrangement joins TRBV20-1 to TRBJ1-1; D is uncertain. Per the germline V gene, CDR1 is DFQATT and CDR2 is SNEGSKA (reference sequence). The germline V and J ends were trimmed by 4 bases and 5 bases, with 14 bases remaining between them. The CDR3 spans 13 residues. The CDR3 bases are TGCAGTGCTATCCGCTCGCGGGGAACTGAAGCTTTCTTT. Translation: CSAIRSRGTEAFF.

This clonotype was observed a handful of times. Given a much more abundant clone one base away, this may be a read error. V usage is TRBV7-9 and J usage is TRBJ1-1; no reliable D call. CDR1 is SEHNR, CDR2 FQNEAQ, per germline (reference sequence). Between the trimmed V and J ends, which lost 0 bases and 1 base, there was a span of 6 bases. The CDR3 is 14 residues long. This CDR3 reads CASSLAGENTEAFF. The CDR3 DNA reads as TGTGCCAGCAGCTTAGCCGGTGAGAACACTGAAGCTTTCTTT.

This sequence joins TRBV10-1 and TRBJ2-5; TRBD1 matches 7 bases. Germline CDR1 reads WNHNN; CDR2 reads SYGVQD (reference sequence). The CDR3 consists of 14 residues. The junction had 9 bases not matched to a gene; V was cut back by 9 bases and J by 2 bases. The chain's CDR3 is CASARDSLQETQYF. CDR3 nucleotides: TGCGCCAGTGCCCGGGACAGTCTTCAAGAGACCCAGTACTTC.

This chain links TRBV7-2 with TRBJ2-1; 10 positions agree with TRBD2. CDR3 length: 16 amino acids. After removal of 3 bases from V and 6 bases from J, the junction contained 8 bases not matched to a gene. From germline, CDR1 is SGHTA and CDR2 FQGNSA. The CDR3 reads CASSFRLAGFVNEQFF. CDR3 DNA: TGTGCCAGCAGCTTCCGACTAGCGGGCTTCGTCAATGAGCAGTTCTTC.

This clonotype was picked up a small number of times. V gene TRBV4-1 combines with J gene TRBJ1-1, with a possible D match to TRBD1 (5 bases). CDR1 is MGHRA and CDR2 is YSYEKL in the germline V gene. This CDR3 is 16 amino acids long. Trimming removed 5 bases from V and 1 base from J, with 17 bases in between. The CDR3 loop reads CASSGMAGRENTEAFF. The DNA for the CDR3 is TGCGCCAGCAGCGGAATGGCAGGGAGGGAGAACACTGAAGCTTTCTTT.

This clonotype has just a few counts. This chain joins TRBV5-1 and TRBJ2-7, with 11 bases lining up with TRBD2. Germline CDR1 and CDR2: SGHRS and YFSETQ. Trimming took 6 bases from V and 4 from J; bases not matched to a gene: 18. The CDR3 extends over 18 amino acids. For the CDR3, the DNA is TGCGCCAGCACCGTGGGAGGCCTTAGCGGGGGGGCCGAATACGAGCAGTACTTC. Its translation is CASTVGGLSGGAEYEQYF.

The genes are TRBV12-3 or TRBV12-4 and TRBJ2-4; the D gene is possibly TRBD2 (6 bases). This CDR3 region has 17 residues. The V end lost 1 base, the J end lost 2 bases, and 15 bases lay between the germline ends. This CDR3 is CASSLGRLGGTKNIQYF. CDR3 DNA sequence: TGTGCCAGCAGTTTAGGCCGCCTCGGGGGAACCAAAAACATTCAGTACTTC.

The chain carries TRBV7-2 and TRBJ1-2; tentative D call: TRBD1 (5 bases). The CDR3 is 16 amino acids. The germline gives CDR1 SGHTA, CDR2 FQGNSA. V lost 5 bases, J lost 7 bases, and 23 bases lay in between. The CDR3 loop is CASSRSLGVRVSGYTF. The CDR3 DNA sequence: TGTGCCAGCAGCCGTTCCCTAGGGGTTCGCGTGAGTGGCTACACCTTC.

The chain links TRBV5-1 to TRBJ2-7; 9 bases are shared with TRBD1. In germline, CDR1 is SGHRS, CDR2 YFSETQ. The CDR3 has 16 amino acids. Trimming removed 5 bases from V and 3 bases from J; junction bases left unmatched: 12. The CDR3 reads CASRAGSGTGIYEQYF. The CDR3 DNA reads TGCGCCAGCAGAGCCGGATCCGGGACAGGGATCTACGAGCAGTACTTC.

This clonotype was counted between two and nine times. Sequence at one end of the junction differs from germline and may be a read error. The chain employs TRBV5-1 and TRBJ2-1; TRBD2 matches at 7 bases. CDR1 is SGHRS, CDR2 YFSETQ, per germline. This CDR3 contains 14 residues. The CDR3 is CASSFLAAYSEQFF. CDR3 DNA: TGCGCCAGCAGCTTCCTAGCGGCATACAGTGAGCAGTTCTTC.

This chain joins TRBV14 and TRBJ1-3, with D unresolved. Deletions cut 6 bases from V and 0 bases from J, with 18 bases between. This CDR3 spans 17 amino acids. Germline loops: CDR1 SGHDN, CDR2 FVKESK. Here the CDR3 reads CASSQKRLQPSGNTIYF. The CDR3 DNA follows: TGTGCCAGCAGTCAAAAGAGGCTGCAACCCTCTGGAAACACCATATATTTT.

The CDR3 DNA reads TGTGCCAGCAGTTACAGTCAACTCTCTGGAAACACCATATATTTT. Translating it yields CASSYSQLSGNTIYF. The V gene is TRBV6-5, the J gene TRBJ1-3; no clear D gene. V lost 2 bases and J 0 bases, leaving 8 bases between the germline ends. Germline V gene sequence: CDR1 MNHEY, CDR2 SVGAGI. The length of the CDR3 is 15 residues.

This rearrangement joins TRBV20-1 to TRBJ2-3, with 7 nucleotides matching TRBD2. The CDR3 has 15 residues. Germline V gene sequence: CDR1 DFQATT, CDR2 SNEGSKA (reference sequence). V lost 6 bases, J lost 1 base, and 10 bases stayed unmatched. The CDR3 here is CSATGGGERTDTQYF. DNA of the CDR3: TGCAGTGCGACTGGGGGAGGGGAACGCACAGATACGCAGTATTTT.

The gene calls are TRBV12-3 or TRBV12-4 and TRBJ2-3; 10 bases align to TRBD2. The CDR3 contains 15 residues. The ends lost 7 bases at V and 3 bases at J; junction bases unmatched: 7. CDR3 sequence: CASKPPGLATDTQYF. DNA of the CDR3: TGTGCCAGCAAGCCCCCGGGACTAGCGACAGATACGCAGTATTTT.

This clonotype was observed many times. The V gene is TRBV2, the J gene TRBJ2-5, with 9 bases lining up with TRBD1. The J call is uncertain, as TRBJ2-7 better fits the DNA end. This CDR3 spans 15 amino acids. From germline, CDR1 is SNHLY and CDR2 FYNNEI. The CDR3 DNA reads TGTGCCAGCAGTATTCGACAGGGGGGCTCCTACGAGCAGTACTTC. It translates to CASSIRQGGSYEQYF.

This rearrangement joins TRBV12-3 or TRBV12-4 to TRBJ2-1; D possibly corresponds to TRBD2 (5 bases). Trimming stripped 10 bases from V and 0 bases from J, with 10 bases between. The CDR3 covers 13 residues. CDR3 region: CATGGFSYNEQFF. The CDR3 DNA reads as TGTGCCACCGGCGGGTTCTCCTACAATGAGCAGTTCTTC.

This clonotype was detected a few times. The chain couples TRBV7-2 to TRBJ2-5, with D maybe TRBD1 (5 bases). The ends were cut back, 5 bases at V and 5 bases at J, with 15 bases in the middle. Germline V gene sequence: CDR1 SGHTA, CDR2 FQGNSA. The CDR3 runs 14 residues. The CDR3 nucleotides read TGTGCCAGCAGCCTTACCGCAGGGCTGGAGACCCAGTACTTC. Its translation: CASSLTAGLETQYF.

The J gene is TRBJ2-5, the V gene TRBV12-3 or TRBV12-4, with TRBD1 matching over 7 bases. V was pared by 6 bases and J by 5 bases, with 9 bases of the junction left unmatched. This CDR3 has 14 amino acids. CDR3 DNA sequence: TGTGCCAGCAGCGCGACAGGGACGGGGGAGACCCAGTACTTC. This sequence encodes CASSATGTGETQYF.

The gene calls are TRBV29-1 and TRBJ2-1, with a weak D call TRBD1 (6 bases). The J call is uncertain, as TRBJ2-7 better fits the DNA end. This CDR3 is 12 amino acids long. The germline V gene has CDR1 SQVTM and CDR2 ANQGSEA. The CDR3 DNA follows: TGCAGCGTATTGGACAGAATCTACGAGCAGTACTTC. Encoded protein: CSVLDRIYEQYF.

This clonotype was counted a single time. The chain links TRBV12-3 or TRBV12-4 to TRBJ2-5; possibly TRBD1 for D (6 bases). CDR3 length: 15 amino acids. The V end lost 5 bases, the J end lost 4 bases, and 17 bases lay between the germline ends. The CDR3 here is CASSTDRQGVETQYF. In DNA form, the CDR3 reads TGTGCCAGCAGTACCGACAGGCAGGGTGTAGAGACCCAGTACTTC.

V is TRBV30 and J is TRBJ1-2, with D hard to call. V shed 0 bases and J shed 3 bases, with 14 bases lying between them. This CDR3 has 15 residues. Germline CDR1 reads GTSNPN; CDR2 reads SVGIG (reference sequence). This CDR3 reads CAWSVLAGKDYGYTF. The CDR3 DNA follows: TGTGCCTGGAGTGTACTGGCAGGCAAAGACTATGGCTACACCTTC.

This clonotype was seen only a few times. The genes are TRBV6-6 and TRBJ2-1; TRBD2 is a possible D gene (6 bases). TRBJ2-5 explains the end of the DNA better; the J call may be wrong. This CDR3 region has 13 residues. Germline CDR1 MNHNY, CDR2 SVGAGI (reference sequence). The CDR3 coding sequence is TGTGCCAGCAGGGACGCGGGGAGAGAGACCCAGTACTTC. Its protein is CASRDAGRETQYF.

Note on this clonotype: This clone may be a read error of a much larger clone one base away. The rearrangement joins TRBV21-1 to TRBJ2-1. TRBV21-1 is a pseudogene. CDR3 size: 14 residues. The CDR3 loop is CASSKAATACEQFF. The CDR3, as DNA: TGTGCCAGCAGCAAAGCAGCGACCGCGTGTGAGCAGTTCTTC.

There are many counts of this clonotype. The CDR3 here is CASSLFSGSEQYF. The CDR3 DNA reads TGTGCCAGCAGCTTATTTTCCGGGTCCGAGCAGTACTTC. V and J are TRBV7-8 and TRBJ2-7; D is uncertain. The CDR3 contains 13 residues. The V end lost 2 bases, the J end lost 6 bases, and 11 bases lay between the germline ends. CDR1 SGHVS and CDR2 FQNEAQ come from the germline V gene.

The CDR3 loop is CAISPGGYYNEQFF. CDR3 coding DNA: TGTGCCATCTCCCCTGGGGGGTACTACAATGAGCAGTTCTTC. The V call is TRBV10-3, the J call TRBJ2-1, with D perhaps matching TRBD2 (6 bases). This CDR3 is built from 14 residues. Germline assignment: CDR1 ENHRY and CDR2 SYGVKD. The V end lost 8 bases, the J end lost 3 bases, and 14 bases lay between the germline ends.

The chain uses TRBV3-1 and TRBJ2-3; D may be TRBD2 (5 bases). Between the trimmed V and J ends, which lost 4 bases and 1 base, there was a span of 9 bases. Germline-derived CDR1 and CDR2 are LGHDT and YNNKEL (reference sequence). The CDR3 is 14 amino acids. The CDR3 sequence: CASSRFGGTDTQYF. The CDR3 DNA is TGTGCCAGCAGCCGTTTCGGGGGCACAGATACGCAGTATTTT.

The CDR3 DNA reads as TGTGCCAGCAGCGTAGATCTGGTAGCGGACTATGGCTACACCTTC. This gives the protein CASSVDLVADYGYTF. The rearrangement uses TRBV9 and TRBJ1-2; the D is unclear. Per germline, CDR1 SGDLS and CDR2 YYNGEE. The CDR3 is made up of 15 amino acids. V shed 0 bases and J shed 3 bases, with 12 bases lying between them.

This clonotype was detected only a few times. The rearrangement links TRBV5-5 to TRBJ2-3; 13 bases line up with TRBD2. Germline values: CDR1 SGHKS, CDR2 YYEKEE (reference sequence). The CDR3 has 16 residues. The V and J ends lost 4 bases and 4 bases, in that order; junction bases with no gene match: 6. The CDR3 is CASSDGTSGVPDTQYF. CDR3 sequence (DNA): TGTGCCAGCAGCGATGGGACTAGCGGGGTCCCAGATACGCAGTATTTT.

The chain uses TRBV5-6 and TRBJ2-5; 8 bases are shared with TRBD1. The germline V gene has CDR1 SGHDT and CDR2 YYEEEE. Losses at the gene ends were 3 bases for V and 3 bases for J; bases not matched to a gene: 7. This CDR3 comprises 15 residues. The CDR3 protein is CASSSIGQGEETQYF. The CDR3 nucleotides read TGTGCCAGCAGCTCTATAGGACAGGGCGAAGAGACCCAGTACTTC.